This record looks at one T cell receptor beta chain sequence and its context. What it recognizes is unknown. This sample is part of a study of CD8+ T cells in alopecia areata. Findings of the study overall: Higher clonality was seen in lesional scalp than in normal scalp, especially in alopecia totalis/universalis. While patients received tofacitinib, many expanded lesional clones remained present in scalp and blood.

The V end lost 4 bases, the J end lost 3 bases, and 12 bases lay between the germline ends. Germline loops: CDR1 SNHLY, CDR2 FYNNEI. The CDR3 is 14 amino acids. Treatment described: oral pan-JAK inhibitor, 5-10 mg twice daily. Patients with alopecia areata provided lesional scalp punch biopsies as well as peripheral blood. RNA was isolated and reverse transcribed to cDNA, the sequencing template. Clones were sequenced by immunoSEQ multiplex PCR, and TCRdb holds only the in-frame ones, with some missing. Here the sample spans about 190,000 clones, roughly 62% being singletons. The rearrangement joins TRBV2 to TRBJ1-1; D perhaps matches TRBD1 (5 bases). This clonotype was obtained from a human donor with alopecia areata. Sequencing used CD8+ T cells sorted from blood, obtained at week 24, from a patient treated with tofacitinib. The CDR3 loop is CASSVGEGYTEAFF. In DNA form, the CDR3 reads TGTGCCAGCAGTGTAGGGGAAGGGTACACTGAAGCTTTCTTT. Combining the CDR3 with reference TRBV2 and TRBJ1-1 gives the whole variable domain EPEVTQTPSHQVTQMGQEVILRCVPISNHLYFYWYRQILGQKVEFLVSFYNNEISEKSEIFDDQFSVERPDGSNFTLKIRSTKLEDSAMYFCASSVGEGYTEAFFGQGTRLTVV.